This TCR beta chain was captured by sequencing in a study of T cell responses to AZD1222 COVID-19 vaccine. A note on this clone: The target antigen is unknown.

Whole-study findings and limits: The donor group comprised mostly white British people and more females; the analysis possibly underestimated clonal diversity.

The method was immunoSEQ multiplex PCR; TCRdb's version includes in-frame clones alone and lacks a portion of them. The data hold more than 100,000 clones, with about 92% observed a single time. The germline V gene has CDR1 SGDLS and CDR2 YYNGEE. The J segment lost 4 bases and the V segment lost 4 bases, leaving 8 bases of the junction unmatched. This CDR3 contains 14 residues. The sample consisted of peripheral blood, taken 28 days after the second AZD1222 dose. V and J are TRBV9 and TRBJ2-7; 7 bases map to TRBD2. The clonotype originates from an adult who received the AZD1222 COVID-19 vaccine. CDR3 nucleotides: TGTGCCAGCAGCCCCAGACTAGCTTCTTACGAGCAGTACTTC. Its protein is CASSPRLASYEQYF.